The sequence of this T cell receptor (beta chain) was determined in a study of blood T cell repertoires in COVID-19 (dated by TCRdb to 2019 to 2021). Describing the broader study: The collaborator samples originated in the United States, Italy and Spain and spanned the acute and convalescent phases of COVID-19. The samples were drawn from the first 160 participants of the ongoing ImmuneRACE study and from 1,254 subjects provided by 6 global collaborators. The repertoires were released in a freely available public database meant as a resource for research on the immune response to SARS-CoV-2. The material from the prospective study consisted of cDNA or gDNA derived from T cells, B-cell-depleted T cells, or PBMCs. Subjects who had been exposed to COVID-19, were actively infected with it, or had recovered from it provided the deeply sampled blood TCRbeta repertoires that made up the dataset. The sample metadata nearly always contained a de-identified subject ID, COVID-19 status, age in years and sex. Where HLA class I and class II types were available, the types were taken from metadata supplied by the sample provider, not from assay-based typing. The full study reports these points: The quantity of clinical and demographic metadata differed by source and by participant and was supplied without curation.

TCRbeta CDR3 regions were amplified from genomic DNA using the immunoSEQ Assay, a bias-controlled multiplex PCR. Per the original workflow: Nucleated cell counts per sample were estimated from amplification of reference gene primers within the assay. To quantify the absolute abundance of each unique TCRbeta CDR3 rearrangement, sequence reads were collapsed and filtered. For each sample, productive Simpson clonality was calculated as the square root of Simpson's diversity index across productive rearrangements. TCRdb stores this immuneACCESS table with in-frame sequences only. Part of the clones is absent; in the studies checked, under half of the shortfall reflects unresolved V genes, and no reason is known for the rest. V, J and clone size derive from that table, while D and trimming were established from the DNA sequence. The sample table contains a few hundred thousand clones; only one count was recorded for around 83% of them. Jointly, the top ten make up less than 15% of the sample.

The CDR3 measures 14 amino acids from cysteine to phenylalanine. Just the 42-base CDR3 DNA is kept, in frame starting at base 1. The V end gives up 8 bases and the J end 4 bases, leaving 1 base in the junction not matched to a gene. Per the germline V gene (reference sequence), LGHDT is the CDR1 and YNNKEL is the CDR2. Each collaborating institution followed its own protocols to collect whole blood in K2EDTA tubes. Collaborator samples were shipped for TCRbeta analysis as frozen whole blood, isolated PBMCs, or DNA extracted from either sample type. Comment on this clone: Its antigen is not yet known. Base-call qualities are not available, and no considerably larger clone is one nucleotide away.

Material: peripheral blood. The TCR comes from a human donor in a cohort sampled during active COVID-19. In this chain, TRBV3-1 (or the pseudogene TRBV3-2) is recombined with TRBJ2-1; 14 of the junction bases match TRBD2. The DNA sequence is given as TGTGCCAGCGGGACTAGCGGGGGTTACAATGAGCAGTTCTTC. It translates to CASGTSGGYNEQFF.